These 11 T cell receptor beta chains were sequenced from one sample in a study of human T cells and chemical hapten exposure (dated by TCRdb to the early 2020s). The meaning of the sample's time point label: patch test 2, 6 weeks after DPC sensitization. The sample's treatment or condition, from its label and the paper: therapeutic diphenylcyclopropenone sensitization with weekly scalp DPC. The method behind the library was RACE. For sequencing, a NextSeq 500 was employed. In-frame beta chains were kept once TCRdb had trimmed the public reads at Q25 with fastp and called clones with MiXCR. Each entry merges the rows of one CDR3 protein and shows their most common DNA and genes. The sample table shows about 350,000 distinct CDR3 sequences, and nearly 6.5% are seen once. The ten largest clones add up to roughly 5.4% of the sample. This sample comprised whole blood, obtained in connection with sensitization to the hapten diphenylcyclopropenone (DPC). These receptors were taken from a woman younger than 35 with alopecia areata. Some clones in this sample may be carry-over from other donors' samples.

In its sample, this clonotype was seen many times. The chain is built from TRBV7-9 and TRBJ1-1; D might be TRBD1 (6 bases). Germline lookup yields CDR1 SEHNR and CDR2 FQNEAQ (reference sequence). V was cut by 2 bases and J by 1 base, with 11 bases left in between. CDR3 length: 15 amino acids. This chain's CDR3 is CASSLWEQGNTEAFF. The CDR3 DNA follows: TGTGCCAGCAGCTTATGGGAACAGGGGAACACTGAAGCTTTCTTT.

V is TRBV28 and J is TRBJ1-3; TRBD1 is a possible D gene (6 bases). The CDR3 is 16 amino acids. Germline V gene sequence: CDR1 MDHEN, CDR2 SYDVKM. Trimming removed 0 bases at V and 0 bases at J, with 9 bases between. The DNA for the CDR3 is TGTGCCAGCAGTTTATGGGACAGAAGCTCTGGAAACACCATATATTTT. Translating it yields CASSLWDRSSGNTIYF.

The CDR3 region has the DNA TGTGCCATCAGTGAGTCGACAGGCGAAGGCTACACCTTC. This gives the protein CAISESTGEGYTF. The chain joins TRBV10-3 to TRBJ1-2; D might be TRBD1 (6 bases). The CDR3 is 13 residues long. Trimming removed 0 bases at V and 8 bases at J, with 10 bases between. The germline gives CDR1 ENHRY, CDR2 SYGVKD.

This clonotype appeared many times. V is TRBV12-5 and J is TRBJ1-1; maybe TRBD1 (5 bases). V dropped 0 bases and J dropped 5 bases, with 19 bases sitting between them. Germline V gene sequence: CDR1 LGHNT, CDR2 FRNRAP. The CDR3 totals 17 residues. This CDR3 reads CASGLVLEGAGGTEAFF. The CDR3 DNA reads as TGTGCTAGTGGTTTGGTACTGGAAGGGGCTGGCGGGACTGAAGCTTTCTTT.

This clonotype was counted between two and nine times. J is TRBJ2-5 and V is TRBV12-3 or TRBV12-4, with no clear D. The V gene lost 0 bases and the J gene lost 7 bases, with 9 bases spanning the gap. This CDR3 has 13 amino acids. The CDR3 DNA reads TGTGCCAGCAGTTTAGCGCCTCGTGGGACCCAGTACTTC. Its translation: CASSLAPRGTQYF.

The V and J genes are TRBV24-1 and TRBJ2-3, with D unclear. Trimming left V 9 bases short and J 7 bases short, with 13 bases between. The CDR3 totals 12 residues. CDR1 is KGHDR and CDR2 is SFDVKD in the germline V gene. The CDR3 region is CATDPPGYTQYF. In nucleotides, the CDR3 is TGTGCCACCGACCCCCCGGGCTATACGCAGTATTTT.

As to this clonotype: A much larger clonotype is one base distant, so this may be a read error. The rearrangement links TRBV7-9 to TRBJ1-2, with 7 bases fitting TRBD1. This CDR3 region has 13 residues. The J segment lost 5 bases and the V segment lost 1 base, leaving 1 base of the junction unmatched. CDR1 is SEHNR and CDR2 is FQNEAQ in the germline V gene (reference sequence). The CDR3 bases are TGTGCCAGCAGCTTAGAGGGACAGTATGGCTACACCTTC. It codes for CASSLEGQYGYTF.

This clonotype was seen ten or more times. J is TRBJ2-1 and V is TRBV3-1; no firm D call. There are 12 residues in the CDR3. The V end was cut by 4 bases, the J end by 9 bases, with 10 bases between. CDR1 and CDR2 from the germline V gene are LGHDT and YNNKEL (reference sequence). This CDR3 is CASSRIDGEQFF. The DNA for the CDR3 is TGTGCCAGCAGCCGGATAGACGGTGAGCAGTTCTTC.

This clonotype was observed a few times. This sequence joins TRBV4-2 and TRBJ1-3; perhaps TRBD1 as D (5 bases). The germline V and J ends were trimmed by 0 bases and 6 bases, with 12 bases remaining between them. This CDR3 is built from 15 residues. Germline V gene lookup returns CDR1 LGHNA and CDR2 YNFKEQ. The CDR3 loop reads CASSQDPAGPNTIYF. The CDR3 coding sequence is TGTGCCAGCAGCCAAGATCCCGCAGGGCCAAACACCATATATTTT.

This clonotype has just a few counts. The chain recombines TRBV7-8 with TRBJ1-6, with TRBD1 matching 7 bases. Germline CDR1 SGHVS, CDR2 FQNEAQ. The CDR3 totals 16 residues. V lost 6 bases to trimming and J lost 6 bases; unmatched junction nucleotides: 11. The CDR3 loop is CASRLPRGGGNSPLHF. The CDR3 DNA reads TGTGCCAGCAGGCTACCCAGGGGGGGAGGTAATTCACCCCTCCACTTT.

The chain has TRBV6-5 and TRBJ2-1; 9 bases are a match to TRBD2. The V segment lost 2 bases and the J segment 5 bases; nucleotides outside the gene matches: 7. The CDR3 length is 16 residues. The germline CDR1 and CDR2 sequences are MNHEY and SVGAGI. CDR3 nucleotides: TGTGCCAGCAGTTACGAATGGCGGGGGGGGGACAATGAGCAGTTCTTC. Its translation is CASSYEWRGGDNEQFF.